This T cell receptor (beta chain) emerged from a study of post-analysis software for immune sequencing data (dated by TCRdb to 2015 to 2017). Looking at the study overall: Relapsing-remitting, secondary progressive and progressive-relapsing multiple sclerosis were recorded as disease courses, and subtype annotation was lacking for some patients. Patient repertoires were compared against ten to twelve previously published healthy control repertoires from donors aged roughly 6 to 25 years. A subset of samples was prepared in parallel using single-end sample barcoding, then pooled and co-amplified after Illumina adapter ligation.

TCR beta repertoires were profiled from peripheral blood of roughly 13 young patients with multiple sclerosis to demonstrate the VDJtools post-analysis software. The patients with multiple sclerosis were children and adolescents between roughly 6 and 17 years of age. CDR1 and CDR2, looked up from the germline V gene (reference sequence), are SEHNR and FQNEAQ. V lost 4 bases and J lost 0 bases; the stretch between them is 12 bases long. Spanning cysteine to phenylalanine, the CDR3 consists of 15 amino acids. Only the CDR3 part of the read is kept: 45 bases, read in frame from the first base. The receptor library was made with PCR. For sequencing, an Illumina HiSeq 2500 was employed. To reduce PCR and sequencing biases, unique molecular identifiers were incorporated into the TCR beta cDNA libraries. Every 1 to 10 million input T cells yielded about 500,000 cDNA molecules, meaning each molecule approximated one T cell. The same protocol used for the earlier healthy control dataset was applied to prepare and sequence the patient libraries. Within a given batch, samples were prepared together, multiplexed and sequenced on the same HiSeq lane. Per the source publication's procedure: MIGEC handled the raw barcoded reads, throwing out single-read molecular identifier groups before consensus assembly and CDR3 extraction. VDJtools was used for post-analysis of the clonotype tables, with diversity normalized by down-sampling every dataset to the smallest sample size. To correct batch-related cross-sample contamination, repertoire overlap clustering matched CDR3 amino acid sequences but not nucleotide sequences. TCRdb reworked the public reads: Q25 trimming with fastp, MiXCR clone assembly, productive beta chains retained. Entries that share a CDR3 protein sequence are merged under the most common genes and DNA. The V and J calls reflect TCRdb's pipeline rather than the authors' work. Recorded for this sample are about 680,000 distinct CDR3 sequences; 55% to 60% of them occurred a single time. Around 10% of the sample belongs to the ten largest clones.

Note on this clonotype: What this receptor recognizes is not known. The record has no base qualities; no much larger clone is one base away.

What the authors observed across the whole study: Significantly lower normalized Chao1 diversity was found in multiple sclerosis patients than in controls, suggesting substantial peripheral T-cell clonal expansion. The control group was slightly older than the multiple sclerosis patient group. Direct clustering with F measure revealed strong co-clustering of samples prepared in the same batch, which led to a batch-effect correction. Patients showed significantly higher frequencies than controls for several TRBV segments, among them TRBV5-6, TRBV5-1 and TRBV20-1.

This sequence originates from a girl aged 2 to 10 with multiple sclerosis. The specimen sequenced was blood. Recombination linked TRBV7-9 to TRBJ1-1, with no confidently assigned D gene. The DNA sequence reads TGTGCCAGCAGCTCCATTGTTGGAATGAACACTGAAGCTTTCTTT. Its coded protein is CASSSIVGMNTEAFF.